This is a list of T cell receptor beta chains from one sample in a study of shared clonotypes between healthy human individuals. Sequencing used immunoSEQ multiplex PCR; TCRdb keeps in-frame clones, though not all of them. The sample shows some 2.3 million clones, over 90% of them seen only once. Sequencing input: naive CD4+ T cells from PBMCs. The origin of the receptors is a man between 18 and 35 years old in good health. Some clones in this sample may be carry-over from other donors' samples. The conserved cysteine and the conserved F or W are not part of the CDR3 here. D genes are given only for firm matches.

>TRBV11-3|TRBJ2-1|16|TRBD2
ASSTLGTSATIGGEQF
>TRBV4-1|TRBJ2-3|13|NA
ASSRQGAVADTQY
>TRBV5-6|TRBJ1-1|13|NA
ASSGAGTIGTEAF
>TRBV6-1|TRBJ1-5|12|NA
ASSGDLANQPQH
>TRBV18|TRBJ1-1|14|TRBD1
ASSRHPGGLNTEAF
>TRBV5-8|TRBJ2-7|17|TRBD2
ASSLRAGLAGGGGYEQY
>TRBV28|TRBJ1-5|11|TRBD1
ASSPDRDQPQH
>TRBV28|TRBJ1-2|15|NA
ASSFGGQSLHNYGYT
>TRBV18|TRBJ2-2|15|TRBD2
ASSGMSGMELTGELF
>TRBV30|TRBJ1-5|11|TRBD1
AWSTRGGQPQH
>TRBV5-1|TRBJ2-5|12|TRBD1
ASSLQGAGETQY
>TRBV29-1|TRBJ2-5|13|TRBD2
SVVKAGGRIETQY
>TRBV2|TRBJ2-3|15|NA
ASRGWGGHAGDGAQY
>TRBV6-5|TRBJ2-3|13|TRBD2
ASRLSGESTDTQY
>TRBV18|TRBJ2-1|13|NA
ASSPRDRAYNEQF
>TRBV27|TRBJ1-1|12|NA
ASSLSGGGIEAF
>TRBV29-1|TRBJ1-1|11|TRBD1
SVERTGGTEAF
>TRBV6-1|TRBJ2-3|14|NA
ASREQGLISTDTQY
>TRBV5-1|TRBJ2-7|13|NA
ASSFREASNYEQY
>TRBV14|TRBJ2-7|12|TRBD1
ASSLTGRSYEQY
>TRBV9|TRBJ2-1|14|NA
ASSVAGGTSYNEQF
>TRBV6-1|TRBJ1-1|11|TRBD1
ASSSNRGTEAF
>TRBV5-8|TRBJ2-3|14|TRBD2
ASSDSSGRALDTQY
>TRBV2|TRBJ1-1|12|NA
ASGPRVGNTEAF
>TRBV4-2|TRBJ2-3|12|TRBD1
ASSRDSPTDTQY
>TRBV28|TRBJ2-7|13|NA
ASSSTDQRLGEQY
>TRBV5-1|TRBJ1-1|14|NA
ASSLIQGGTGTEAF
>TRBV5-1|TRBJ2-7|13|NA
ASSLRTEMGYEQY
>TRBV6-5|TRBJ2-3|14|TRBD1
ASSYNGQGAVNTQY
>TRBV11-2|TRBJ2-5|14|TRBD2
ASRKVSGSLGETQY
>TRBV2|TRBJ2-7|11|NA
ASNRGPRNEQY
>TRBV28|TRBJ2-1|13|NA
ASSSRPNGHNEQF
>TRBV30|TRBJ1-1|12|NA
AWSVQSVNTEAF
>TRBV9|TRBJ1-1|11|TRBD1
ASSVAGDSQAF
>TRBV27|TRBJ1-2|12|NA
ASSPREGLYGYT
>TRBV7-3|TRBJ2-1|12|NA
ASSPARSASEQF
>TRBV30|TRBJ2-1|8|NA
AWSGLNPF
>TRBV5-1|TRBJ2-5|14|TRBD2
ASSSALAGGPETQY
>TRBV5-1|TRBJ2-7|13|TRBD2
ASMWGTSVSYEQY
>TRBV11-1|TRBJ2-5|10|NA
ASSQNGQFQY
>TRBV9|TRBJ2-1|12|TRBD1
ASSYGQGSDEQF
>TRBV19|TRBJ1-5|12|TRBD1
ASAGQGGSQPQH
>TRBV5-1|TRBJ1-2|15|TRBD1
ASSLAPLGQGGGGYT
>TRBV5-1|TRBJ2-7|13|TRBD2
ASSFSGGRAYEQY
>TRBV5-1|TRBJ2-1|14|TRBD1
ASRPTGGVPYNEQF